Here is one T cell receptor beta chain with its context. The data are from a study of blood T cell repertoires in COVID-19. Profiled with immunoSEQ multiplex PCR; TCRdb holds only in-frame clones, not every one. The repertoire holds some 150,000 clones, with around four fifths as singletons. Sequencing was performed on peripheral blood. The clonotype comes from a human donor in a cohort sampled during active COVID-19.

The CDR3 DNA is TGCGCCAGCAGCTCGTACGCCGGGACAGGGGGCACAGATACGCAGTATTTT. Amino acids: CASSSYAGTGGTDTQYF. This chain links TRBV5-1 with TRBJ2-3; 10 bases match TRBD1. From germline, CDR1 is SGHRS and CDR2 YFSETQ. This CDR3 is built from 17 residues. The junction had 8 bases not matched to a gene; V was cut back by 3 bases and J by 1 base.